This TCR beta chain was profiled in a study of OX40 agonist ivuxolimab in advanced cancers. Whole-study results and caveats: Low normalized T-cell clonal expansion was additionally recorded for some nonresponders.

Trimming stripped 3 bases from V and 3 bases from J, with 22 bases between. The CDR3 is made up of 18 amino acids. The germline V gene has CDR1 SGHAT and CDR2 FQNNGV. Clones were sequenced by immunoSEQ multiplex PCR, and TCRdb holds only the in-frame ones, with some missing. The table lists tens of thousands of clones, approximately 80% of them singletons, with 30% to 45% in the top ten. Points on this clone: Its antigen is as yet unknown.

The sequence was collected from an adult with an advanced solid tumor such as melanoma, head and neck, liver or kidney cancer. The input for sequencing was CD4+ or CD8+ T cells sorted from blood, taken in a trial of the OX40 agonist ivuxolimab. The chain couples TRBV11-2 to TRBJ2-3; D tentatively fits TRBD1 or TRBD2 (7 bases each). The CDR3 spells CASSLGRGRGSLTDTQYF. CDR3 nucleotide sequence: TGTGCCAGCAGCTTGGGGAGGGGGCGCGGTTCATTGACAGATACGCAGTATTTT.